The 28 T cell receptor beta chains listed next were all sequenced from one sample in a study of T-cell reconstitution after alpha-beta-depleted transplantation in children. Preparing the TCRbeta library involved the use of unique molecular identifiers. A single record per CDR3 protein comes from TCRdb applying MiXCR to the PCR reads. Of some 600,000 distinct CDR3 sequences listed, over 10% were seen once; the top ten hold around 2.2%. Material: PBMCs, mostly from graft donor cells, obtained 360 days after TCRalphabeta/CD19-depleted stem cell transplant. The receptor set was obtained from a male patient between 5 and 17 years old who had a stem cell transplant for acute myeloid leukemia, so the T cells may come from the graft donor.

There are a few counts of this clonotype. At one boundary the junction diverges from the germline segment, which might be a read error. V usage is TRBV7-7 and J usage is TRBJ2-1; 9 bases agree with TRBD2. CDR3 length: 14 residues. The germline V gene has CDR1 SSHAT and CDR2 FNYEAQ (reference sequence). This CDR3 reads CASSPGTSFNEQFF. CDR3 nucleotides: TGTGCTAGCAGTCCCGGGACTAGCTTCAATGAGCAGTTCTTC.

This sequence joins TRBV28 and TRBJ1-6; D is unresolved. CDR1 MDHEN and CDR2 SYDVKM come from the germline V gene. This CDR3 is 12 amino acids long. The V and J ends lost 7 bases and 10 bases respectively, with 11 bases between them. The CDR3 region has the DNA TGTGCCAGCACGAATTTAGAGTCACCCCTCCACTTT. Translating it yields CASTNLESPLHF.

This clonotype was counted only a few times. The rearrangement uses TRBV4-2 and TRBJ2-1; 8 bases fit TRBD2. Germline CDR1 and CDR2: LGHNA and YNFKEQ. There are 17 residues in the CDR3. V was pared by 1 base and J by 5 bases, with 10 bases of the junction left unmatched. The CDR3 DNA is TGTGCCAGCAGCCAAGTCACGGGAGGGTCTTCTGACAATGAGCAGTTCTTC. This encodes CASSQVTGGSSDNEQFF.

This clonotype was found many times. The chain links TRBV12-3 or TRBV12-4 to TRBJ2-7; D ambiguous. Trimming removed 4 bases at V and 6 bases at J, with 10 bases between. The CDR3 totals 12 residues. CDR3 in DNA: TGTGCCAGCAGTTACCCCCCCGGCGAGCAGTACTTC. It specifies CASSYPPGEQYF.

The table lists this clonotype with a few counts. The chain recombines TRBV20-1 with TRBJ2-7; D not resolved. In germline, CDR1 is DFQATT, CDR2 SNEGSKA (reference sequence). V lost 4 bases and J 2 bases, leaving 9 bases between the germline ends. This CDR3 comprises 12 residues. CDR3 residues: CSAKGFTYEQYF. The DNA of the CDR3 is TGCAGTGCTAAAGGATTTACCTACGAGCAGTACTTC.

This chain links TRBV20-1 with TRBJ2-3; 7 bases fit TRBD2. The length of the CDR3 is 17 residues. The germline CDR1 and CDR2 sequences are DFQATT and SNEGSKA (reference sequence). J lost 4 bases, V lost 6 bases, and 19 bases had no gene match. The DNA for the CDR3 is TGCAGTGCCAGACGAACTTCCAGCGGGATAGGGGCAGATACGCAGTATTTT. Its translation is CSARRTSSGIGADTQYF.

The rearrangement uses TRBV3-1 and TRBJ2-1; a weak D match, TRBD2 (6 bases). Trimming cost V 1 base and J 6 bases, with 16 bases left between them. The germline gives CDR1 LGHDT, CDR2 YNNKEL (reference sequence). This CDR3 region has 16 residues. The CDR3 loop reads CASSQGGLASSNEQFF. The DNA of the CDR3 is TGTGCCAGCAGCCAAGGTGGGCTAGCGTCATCCAATGAGCAGTTCTTC.

This clonotype was counted ten times or more. The CDR3 coding sequence is TGTGCCAGCAGCGTCGGAACTAGCGGGAGCGATGAGCAGTTCTTC. Translating gives CASSVGTSGSDEQFF. The chain carries TRBV9 and TRBJ2-1; 11 positions match TRBD2. CDR1 and CDR2 (germline): SGDLS, YYNGEE. There are 15 residues in the CDR3. Losses at the gene ends were 2 bases for V and 8 bases for J; bases not matched to a gene: 6.

Only a few counts were recorded for this clonotype. This rearrangement joins TRBV5-1 to TRBJ2-7, with a possible D match to TRBD1 (7 bases). CDR3 length equals 15 residues. V dropped 4 bases and J dropped 3 bases, with 17 bases sitting between them. From germline, CDR1 is SGHRS and CDR2 YFSETQ. As DNA, the CDR3 is TGCGCCAGCAGCCGCGACAGGGTAGCGGACTACGAGCAGTACTTC. Translating it yields CASSRDRVADYEQYF.

This clonotype has a count of ten or more. CDR3 DNA sequence: TGCAGTGCTAGAAAGCAGGGGAGCGCAGATACGCAGTATTTT. Its translation is CSARKQGSADTQYF. The chain is built from TRBV20-1 and TRBJ2-3, with a tentative D call TRBD1 (6 bases). Trimming removed 2 bases at V and 4 bases at J, with 13 bases between. The germline gives CDR1 DFQATT, CDR2 SNEGSKA (reference sequence). This CDR3 is 14 amino acids long.

This clonotype has at least ten counts. The chain combines TRBV7-6 with TRBJ2-5, with a possible D match to TRBD1 (6 bases). Deletions cut 1 base from V and 1 base from J, with 16 bases between. CDR1 is SGHVS and CDR2 is FNYEAQ in the germline V gene. This CDR3 comprises 17 residues. The CDR3 is CASSLVARGHPQETQYF. CDR3 bases: TGTGCCAGCAGCTTAGTGGCCAGGGGTCATCCCCAAGAGACCCAGTACTTC.

About this clonotype: This could be a read error, since a much larger clone is one nucleotide away. This chain's CDR3 is CASSVTPCLETQYF. The CDR3 nucleotides are TGTGCCAGCAGTGTAACCCCCTGCCTGGAGACCCAGTACTTC. The chain recombines TRBV2 with TRBJ2-5; D ambiguous. Germline CDR1 and CDR2: SNHLY and FYNNEI. CDR3 length: 14 residues. V was trimmed by 4 bases and J by 5 bases, leaving 14 bases between them.

This clonotype was counted a few times. The V gene is TRBV6-2 or TRBV6-3, the J gene TRBJ2-4; D is ambiguous. Germline V CDR1 and CDR2: MNHEY, SVGEGT. This CDR3 contains 11 residues. Between the trimmed V and J ends, which lost 8 bases and 9 bases, there was a span of 11 bases. CDR3 residues: CASANPGIQYF. The CDR3 nucleotides read TGTGCCAGCGCCAACCCGGGCATTCAGTACTTC.

The sample holds a few counts of this clonotype. The chain combines TRBV11-1 with TRBJ2-1; D might be TRBD1 or TRBD2, each matching 6 bases. Germline loops: CDR1 SGHAT, CDR2 FQDESV (reference sequence). The CDR3 is made up of 19 amino acids. V shed 5 bases and J shed 2 bases, with 25 bases lying between them. The CDR3 loop is CASSRMQGRGPPPYNEQFF. For the CDR3, the DNA is TGTGCCAGCAGCAGGATGCAGGGGCGGGGTCCCCCCCCCTACAATGAGCAGTTCTTC.

V is TRBV6-2 or TRBV6-3 and J is TRBJ1-4, with TRBD1 matching 8 bases. J was trimmed by 3 bases and V by 1 base; bases with no gene match: 7. Germline values: CDR1 MNHEY, CDR2 SVGEGT. CDR3 size: 17 residues. The CDR3 region is CASSYYDRGRANEKLFF. Written as DNA, the CDR3 is TGTGCCAGCAGTTACTACGACAGGGGAAGGGCTAATGAAAAACTGTTTTTT.

The chain uses TRBV4-3 and TRBJ1-1, with D possibly being TRBD1 (6 bases). Deletions cut 1 base from V and 5 bases from J, with 23 bases between. The CDR3 spans 18 residues. Germline assignment: CDR1 LGHNA and CDR2 YSLEER. The DNA for the CDR3 is TGCGCCAGCAGCCAAGTCGCCGTTTTGGACAGAGGGTTGACTGAAGCTTTCTTT. This codes for CASSQVAVLDRGLTEAFF.

Turning to this clonotype: A read error may be the cause here, since a much bigger clone is one base away. V and J are TRBV7-2 and TRBJ2-3; 7 bases match TRBD2. This CDR3 spans 15 amino acids. V was pared by 1 base and J by 4 bases, with 5 bases of the junction left unmatched. Per germline, CDR1 SGHTA and CDR2 FQGNSA. Here the CDR3 reads CASSLEAGVPDTQYF. The CDR3 DNA is TGTGCCAGCAGCTTAGAGGCGGGAGTCCCAGATACGCAGTATTTT.

V gene TRBV7-8 combines with J gene TRBJ1-4; TRBD1 agrees at 9 bases. V was pared by 1 base and J by 7 bases, with 4 bases of the junction left unmatched. CDR1 is SGHVS and CDR2 is FQNEAQ in the germline V gene. This CDR3 comprises 15 residues. The CDR3, as DNA: TGTGCCAGCAGCTTAGACAGGGGGCGGAGTGAAAAACTGTTTTTT. This translates into CASSLDRGRSEKLFF.

This clonotype was observed many times. The chain couples TRBV14 to TRBJ2-1; a weak D match, TRBD2 (6 bases). Trimming shortened V by 4 bases and J by 12 bases, and 16 bases separated the two germline ends. This CDR3 spans 13 amino acids. CDR1 and CDR2 (germline): SGHDN, FVKESK. The CDR3 DNA reads TGTGCCAGCAGCCTTAAACTAGCAATCGGGCAGTTCTTC. It yields the protein CASSLKLAIGQFF.

The CDR3 reads CGSGAYSGTDTQYF. The DNA of the CDR3 is TGCGGGAGCGGGGCATACTCTGGCACAGATACGCAGTATTTT. The chain employs TRBV5-1 and TRBJ2-3; 7 bases match TRBD2. Per germline, CDR1 SGHRS and CDR2 YFSETQ. The CDR3 covers 14 residues.

This clonotype was seen just once. V usage is TRBV7-8 and J usage is TRBJ2-5; D is perhaps TRBD1 (6 bases). Trimming pared 0 bases from V and 4 bases from J, leaving 15 bases between. The CDR3 runs 16 residues. Germline CDR1 SGHVS, CDR2 FQNEAQ. CDR3 loop: CASSLAARGLGETQYF. The CDR3 region has the DNA TGTGCCAGCAGCTTAGCGGCCAGGGGATTAGGAGAGACCCAGTACTTC.

Only a few counts were recorded for this clonotype. The genes are TRBV7-3 and TRBJ2-7, with 9 bases matching TRBD2. J gave up 5 bases and V 1 base, and 6 bases lay outside the gene matches. Germline CDR1 is SGHTA and CDR2 is FQGTGA. The CDR3 has 15 residues. CDR3 in amino acids: CASSLMPSGKDEQYF. For the CDR3, the DNA is TGTGCCAGCAGCTTAATGCCTAGCGGGAAGGACGAGCAGTACTTC.

V and J are TRBV7-8 and TRBJ2-3; 13 nucleotides align to TRBD2. Germline CDR1 reads SGHVS; CDR2 reads FQNEAQ. V was pared by 4 bases and J by 1 base, with 11 bases of the junction left unmatched. This CDR3 comprises 19 residues. The CDR3 protein is CASSSPGLAGTYGTDTQYF. As DNA, the CDR3 is TGTGCCAGCAGCTCGCCGGGACTAGCGGGAACCTATGGCACAGATACGCAGTATTTT. The full variable domain, in which reference TRBV7-8 and TRBJ2-3 provide the parts outside the CDR3, is GAGVSQSPRYKVAKRGQDVALRCDPISGHVSLFWYQQALGQGPEFLTYFQNEAQLDKSGLPSDRFFAERPEGSVSTLKIQRTQQEDSAVYLCASSSPGLAGTYGTDTQYFGPGTRLTVL.

The table lists this clonotype with a few counts. V usage is TRBV6-5 and J usage is TRBJ2-7; the match to TRBD2 covers 15 bases. CDR1 and CDR2 from the germline V gene are MNHEY and SVGAGI. The CDR3 contains 15 residues. The V and J ends lost 2 bases and 7 bases, in that order; junction bases with no gene match: 3. CDR3 loop: CASSYVGLAGGEQYF. For the CDR3, the DNA is TGTGCCAGCAGTTACGTGGGACTAGCGGGAGGAGAGCAGTACTTC.

This clonotype was seen only a few times. At one boundary the junction diverges from the germline segment, which might be a read error. In nucleotides, the CDR3 is TGTGCCAGCAGCTTGAACTATGACCAGTTCTTC. Amino acids: CASSLNYDQFF. The rearrangement links TRBV7-2 to TRBJ2-1; D is unresolved. The CDR3 is 11 residues long. Germline CDR1 and CDR2: SGHTA and FQGNSA.

This clonotype was counted at least ten times. The gene calls are TRBV7-9 and TRBJ2-3; 11 bases are shared with TRBD2. Trimming cost V 5 bases and J 2 bases; bases outside gene matches: 6. The CDR3 consists of 16 residues. Germline lookup yields CDR1 SEHNR and CDR2 FQNEAQ (reference sequence). Here the CDR3 reads CASSLRLAGTTDTQYF. Written as DNA, the CDR3 is TGTGCCAGCAGCCTCAGACTAGCGGGGACCACAGATACGCAGTATTTT.

This clonotype was counted at least ten times. The CDR3 region is CATSRELAGRPGEQFF. In nucleotides, the CDR3 is TGTGCCACCAGCAGAGAGCTAGCGGGAAGACCGGGTGAGCAGTTCTTC. The V call is TRBV15, the J call TRBJ2-1; 9 bases are a match to TRBD2. V lost 0 bases and J lost 9; bases outside the gene matches: 9. The CDR3 spans 16 residues. The germline V gene encodes CDR1 LNHNV and CDR2 YYDKDF (reference sequence).

This clonotype has a handful of counts. As DNA, the CDR3 is TGCGCCAGCAGCGAAACCGGGACTAGCGGGAGGTGGGAGACCCAGTACTTC. Translation: CASSETGTSGRWETQYF. The genes are TRBV5-1 and TRBJ2-5; 15 bases fit TRBD2. V gave up 4 bases and J gave up 5 bases; unmatched junction bases: 9. Germline V lookup: CDR1 SGHRS, CDR2 YFSETQ. There are 17 residues in the CDR3.